A selection of T cell receptor beta chains follows, all from one sample in a study of Ad26.COV2.S vaccination and SARS-CoV-2 variants. Produced via immunoSEQ multiplex PCR; TCRdb's table is partial and in-frame only. The data show some 350,000 clones, around 90% seen once. The sequencing used peripheral blood, collected in a trial of Ad26.COV2.S vaccine versus placebo. The receptors were gathered from a person aged 18-60 years who received the Ad26.COV2.S COVID-19 vaccine or a placebo. CDR3s include the opening cysteine and the closing phenylalanine or tryptophan. The D gene is left open where the match is weak. The listing skips clone size in some rows; elsewhere it reads once, few, many or a size class.

d_gene: NA
len: 14
j_gene: TRBJ1-4
abundance: NA
v_gene: TRBV3-1/TRBV3-2
CDR3aa: CASSLLGFGEKLFF
CDR3nt: TGTGCCAGCAGCCTCCTGGGTTTTGGGGAAAAACTGTTTTTT

d_gene: NA
len: 16
j_gene: TRBJ1-2
abundance: once
v_gene: TRBV6-1
CDR3aa: CASSASRPPRGYGYTF
CDR3nt: TGTGCCAGCAGTGCGAGCAGACCACCGCGTGGGTATGGCTACACCTTC

d_gene: NA
len: 11
j_gene: TRBJ2-7
abundance: once
v_gene: TRBV6-6
CDR3aa: CASKRAYEQYF
CDR3nt: TGTGCCAGCAAGAGGGCCTACGAGCAGTACTTC

d_gene: TRBD1
len: 15
j_gene: TRBJ1-2
abundance: NA
v_gene: TRBV18
CDR3aa: CASSPGGQESYGYTF
CDR3nt: TGTGCCAGCTCACCTGGGGGACAGGAGAGCTATGGCTACACCTTC

d_gene: NA
len: 13
j_gene: TRBJ2-3
abundance: NA
v_gene: TRBV9
CDR3aa: CASSGFTTDTQYF
CDR3nt: TGTGCCAGCAGCGGATTTACTACAGATACGCAGTATTTT

d_gene: NA
len: 15
j_gene: TRBJ1-4
abundance: NA
v_gene: TRBV18
CDR3aa: CASSPQGKGNEKLFF
CDR3nt: TGTGCCAGCTCACCACAGGGGAAGGGTAATGAAAAACTGTTTTTT

d_gene: NA
len: 13
j_gene: TRBJ1-5
abundance: NA
v_gene: TRBV14
CDR3aa: CASSQIPQGPQHF
CDR3nt: TGTGCCAGCAGCCAGATACCTCAGGGGCCCCAGCATTTT

d_gene: TRBD1
len: 16
j_gene: TRBJ1-1
abundance: few
v_gene: TRBV19
CDR3aa: CASSTRQGISNTEAFF
CDR3nt: TGTGCCAGTAGTACCAGACAGGGTATTTCGAACACTGAAGCTTTCTTT

d_gene: NA
len: 14
j_gene: TRBJ1-5
abundance: NA
v_gene: TRBV16
CDR3aa: CASSQGRVAQPQHF
CDR3nt: TGTGCCAGCAGCCAGGGCAGGGTGGCTCAGCCCCAGCATTTT

d_gene: NA
len: 16
j_gene: TRBJ1-5
abundance: NA
v_gene: TRBV28
CDR3aa: CASSLDLAQGSMPQHF
CDR3nt: TGTGCCAGCAGTTTAGATTTGGCTCAGGGGTCGATGCCCCAGCATTTT

d_gene: NA
len: 13
j_gene: TRBJ2-5
abundance: NA
v_gene: TRBV18
CDR3aa: CASILSATETQYF
CDR3nt: TGTGCCAGCATACTATCTGCCACGGAGACCCAGTACTTC

d_gene: NA
len: 13
j_gene: TRBJ2-7
abundance: NA
v_gene: TRBV7-2
CDR3aa: CASSLRPVGEQYF
CDR3nt: TGTGCCAGCAGCCTTAGACCCGTGGGGGAGCAGTACTTC

d_gene: NA
len: 12
j_gene: TRBJ1-1
abundance: NA
v_gene: TRBV14
CDR3aa: CASSQVPTEAFF
CDR3nt: TGTGCCAGCAGCCAAGTCCCCACTGAAGCTTTCTTT

d_gene: TRBD1
len: 13
j_gene: TRBJ2-2
abundance: NA
v_gene: TRBV6-5
CDR3aa: CASRDRGTGELFF
CDR3nt: TGTGCCAGCAGGGACAGGGGAACCGGGGAGCTGTTTTTT

d_gene: TRBD1
len: 15
j_gene: TRBJ2-2
abundance: few
v_gene: TRBV18
CDR3aa: CASSPGTGFTGELFF
CDR3nt: TGTGCCAGCTCACCAGGGACAGGGTTCACCGGGGAGCTGTTTTTT

d_gene: NA
len: 15
j_gene: TRBJ1-5
abundance: NA
v_gene: TRBV7-2
CDR3aa: CASSRSNNANQPQHF
CDR3nt: TGTGCCAGCAGCCGCTCCAATAACGCAAATCAGCCCCAGCATTTT

d_gene: NA
len: 17
j_gene: TRBJ2-1
abundance: NA
v_gene: TRBV7-9
CDR3aa: CASSPPPGNRRYNEQFF
CDR3nt: TGTGCCAGCAGTCCTCCACCGGGGAATAGAAGGTACAATGAGCAGTTCTTC